The present T cell receptor (beta chain) was sequenced within a study of T cell changes during pregnancy in multiple sclerosis. CDR1 and CDR2 (germline): GTSNPN, SVGIG (reference sequence). With 2 bases removed from V and 8 bases from J, the gap between germline ends came to 18 bases. The CDR3 totals 15 residues. Sequencing used immunoSEQ multiplex PCR; TCRdb keeps in-frame clones, though not all of them. This table holds around 36,000 clones, about nine tenths found once. Source: CD4+ T cells from peripheral blood mononuclear cells, taken in the third trimester of pregnancy. This chain links TRBV30 with TRBJ1-4, with a weak D call TRBD1 (5 bases). This sequence originates from a female donor with multiple sclerosis, enrolled in a pregnancy study. The CDR3 DNA sequence: TGTGCCTGGAGTCTCGTCAGACAGATAGAAGAAAAACTGTTTTTT. Its protein is CAWSLVRQIEEKLFF.